The rows below give T cell receptor beta chains drawn from one sample of a study of CD8+ T cells in alopecia areata. The protocol was immunoSEQ multiplex PCR, while the TCRdb copy is restricted to in-frame clones and leaves out a portion. The sample shows fewer than 250,000 clones, 30% to 40% of them seen only once. The specimen comprised CD4+ T cells sorted from blood, sampled at week 34, from a patient treated with tofacitinib. The receptors stem from a human donor with alopecia areata. The CDR3 runs from the conserved cysteine through the conserved F or W. Each record gives: CDR3 protein, CDR3 DNA, clone size, D gene, J gene, V gene. D genes are given only for firm matches. The size of a clone is reported for some rows only, either as once, few or many, or as a class for expanded clones.

CDR3: CASSNVATTEAFF
DNA: TGCGCCAGCAGTAACGTAGCGACCACTGAAGCTTTCTTT
size: NA
D: NA
J: TRBJ1-1
V: TRBV4-1

CDR3: CSHTLNPLNTEAFF
DNA: TGCAGCCATACCTTAAATCCGCTGAACACTGAAGCTTTCTTT
size: many
D: NA
J: TRBJ1-1
V: TRBV29-1

CDR3: CAWSFQGGRQTQYF
DNA: TGTGCCTGGAGTTTTCAGGGCGGGAGGCAGACCCAGTACTTC
size: NA
D: TRBD2
J: TRBJ2-5
V: TRBV30

CDR3: CASSSGGGTATYEQYF
DNA: TGTGCCAGCAGCTCCGGGGGAGGGACGGCTACCTACGAGCAGTACTTC
size: once
D: TRBD2
J: TRBJ2-7
V: TRBV13

CDR3: CSVSGTPNTEAFF
DNA: TGCAGCGTTTCCGGGACTCCCAACACTGAAGCTTTCTTT
size: NA
D: NA
J: TRBJ1-1
V: TRBV29-1

CDR3: CASTTTVNTGELFF
DNA: TGTGCCAGCACTACGACGGTGAACACCGGGGAGCTGTTTTTT
size: NA
D: NA
J: TRBJ2-2
V: TRBV2

CDR3: CASSSPGLADTGELFF
DNA: TGTGCCAGCAGTTCTCCGGGACTAGCGGACACCGGGGAGCTGTTTTTT
size: NA
D: TRBD2
J: TRBJ2-2
V: TRBV6-6

CDR3: CASSEDRGNYGYTF
DNA: TGTGCCAGCAGTGAAGACAGGGGCAACTATGGCTACACCTTC
size: NA
D: TRBD1
J: TRBJ1-2
V: TRBV9

CDR3: CASSYSSNEQFF
DNA: TGTGCCAGCAGTTACTCCAGCAATGAGCAGTTCTTC
size: NA
D: NA
J: TRBJ2-1
V: TRBV6-5

CDR3: CASSPSALEQYF
DNA: TGTGCCAGCTCACCATCCGCCCTCGAGCAGTACTTC
size: NA
D: NA
J: TRBJ2-7
V: TRBV18

CDR3: CASSLQGTSTDTQYF
DNA: TGCGCCAGCAGCCTCCAGGGGACGAGCACAGATACGCAGTATTTT
size: NA
D: NA
J: TRBJ2-3
V: TRBV5-1

CDR3: CASSEAVGETQYF
DNA: TGTGCCAGCAGTGAAGCTGTCGGGGAGACCCAGTACTTC
size: NA
D: NA
J: TRBJ2-5
V: TRBV6-1

CDR3: CASSPRVQSSGQSTDTQYF
DNA: TGCGCCAGCAGCCCCCGCGTTCAGTCTAGCGGGCAGAGCACAGATACGCAGTATTTT
size: NA
D: TRBD2
J: TRBJ2-3
V: TRBV5-1

CDR3: CASTRLAQNTGELFF
DNA: TGTGCCAGCACCCGACTAGCCCAGAACACCGGGGAGCTGTTTTTT
size: many
D: TRBD2
J: TRBJ2-2
V: TRBV7-2

CDR3: CAWSVLYGYTF
DNA: TGTGCCTGGAGTGTACTCTATGGCTACACCTTC
size: NA
D: NA
J: TRBJ1-2
V: TRBV30

CDR3: CASSLSGGSTDTQYF
DNA: TGTGCCAGCAGCTTAAGCGGGGGGTCCACAGATACGCAGTATTTT
size: NA
D: TRBD2
J: TRBJ2-3
V: TRBV5-4

CDR3: CAWSLSDEQFF
DNA: TGTGCCTGGAGTCTTAGCGATGAGCAGTTCTTC
size: NA
D: NA
J: TRBJ2-1
V: TRBV30

CDR3: CAWSDLGTSGYEQYF
DNA: TGTGCCTGGAGCGATCTAGGGACTAGCGGATACGAGCAGTACTTC
size: few
D: TRBD2
J: TRBJ2-7
V: TRBV30

CDR3: CASSLLGTSGGLYF
DNA: TGTGCCAGCAGCCTCCTCGGGACTAGCGGGGGTTTGTACTTC
size: few
D: TRBD2
J: TRBJ2-7
V: TRBV7-2